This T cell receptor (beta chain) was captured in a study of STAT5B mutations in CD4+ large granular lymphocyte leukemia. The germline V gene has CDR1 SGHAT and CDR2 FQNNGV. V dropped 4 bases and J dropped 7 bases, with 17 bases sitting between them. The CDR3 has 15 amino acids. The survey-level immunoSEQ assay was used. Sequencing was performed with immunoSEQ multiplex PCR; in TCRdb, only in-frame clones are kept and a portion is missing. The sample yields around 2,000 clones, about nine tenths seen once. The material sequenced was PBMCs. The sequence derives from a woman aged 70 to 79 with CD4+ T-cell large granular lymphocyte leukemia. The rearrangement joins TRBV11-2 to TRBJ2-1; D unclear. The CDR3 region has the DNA TGTGCCAGCAGCTACGAATGGGCCGTACAAAATGAGCAGTTCTTC. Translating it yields CASSYEWAVQNEQFF.